The 27 T cell receptor beta chains below all came from one sample that was sequenced in a study of blood T cell repertoires in COVID-19. Generated by immunoSEQ multiplex PCR, the TCRdb table keeps only in-frame clones and is missing some. The sample holds some 76,000 clones, just over 90% seen once. The specimen was peripheral blood. Receptors originate from a woman under 30 with acute or convalescent COVID-19.

V is TRBV6-4 and J is TRBJ2-2, with D hard to call. There are 13 residues in the CDR3. Trimming pared 3 bases from V and 3 bases from J, leaving 5 bases between. Germline CDR1 MRHNA, CDR2 SNTAGT. The DNA of the CDR3 is TGTGCCAGCAGTGAACAGTACACCGGGGAGCTGTTTTTT. Encoded protein: CASSEQYTGELFF.

The chain uses TRBV15 and TRBJ2-7, with D perhaps TRBD2 (7 bases). CDR3 length: 14 amino acids. V was clipped by 5 bases and J by 2 bases, with 13 bases between them. The V gene's germline CDR1 is LNHNV and CDR2 YYDKDF (reference sequence). In nucleotides, the CDR3 is TGTGCCACCAGCGCCGCGGGGGCACCCTACGAGCAGTACTTC. Residues: CATSAAGAPYEQYF. The complete variable domain, with remaining parts taken from reference TRBV15 and TRBJ2-7, reads DAMVIQNPRYQVTQFGKPVTLSCSQTLNHNVMYWYQQKSSQAPKLLFHYYDKDFNNEADTPDNFQSRRPNTSFCFLDIRSPGLGDTAMYLCATSAAGAPYEQYFGPGTRLTVT.

This clone showed up just once. The chain joins TRBV6-5 to TRBJ1-6; a weak D match, TRBD1 (5 bases). Trimming pared 6 bases from V and 13 bases from J, leaving 19 bases between. This CDR3 has 14 amino acids. CDR1 and CDR2 (germline): MNHEY, SVGAGI. CDR3 in DNA: TGTGCCAGCAGGCCAGGACAAGGCCTATTTCCCCTCCACTTT. Its translation: CASRPGQGLFPLHF.

The J gene is TRBJ2-7, the V gene TRBV10-3; D might be TRBD2 (6 bases). V lost 0 bases, J lost 2 bases, and 14 bases lay in between. From germline, CDR1 is ENHRY and CDR2 SYGVKD. CDR3 length: 16 residues. The CDR3 sequence is CAISESNSGRPYEQYF. The CDR3 DNA sequence: TGTGCCATCAGTGAGTCGAACAGCGGGCGACCCTACGAGCAGTACTTC.

This clone was seen once. Being one base from a much bigger clone, this may be a read error. Within the sample, other DNA sequences also encode this same CDR3. The chain carries TRBV27 and TRBJ2-1; 7 bases align to TRBD2. The J segment lost 4 bases and the V segment lost 4 bases, leaving 4 bases of the junction unmatched. The germline gives CDR1 MNHEY, CDR2 SMNVEV (reference sequence). This CDR3 comprises 14 residues. CDR3 coding DNA: TGTGCCAGCAGTTGGTCTAGCGGATACAATGAGCAGTTCTTC. This codes for CASSWSSGYNEQFF.

This clone was seen a handful of times. The chain employs TRBV2 and TRBJ1-4; D is unclear. Trimming removed 5 bases at V and 10 bases at J, with 11 bases between. Germline-derived CDR1 and CDR2 are SNHLY and FYNNEI. The CDR3 has 12 residues. CDR3 nucleotides: TGTGCCAGCAGTCCCGGAGCGGGAAAACTGTTTTTT. Amino acids: CASSPGAGKLFF.

The chain combines TRBV11-3 with TRBJ2-1; 10 bases match TRBD1. Germline CDR1 and CDR2: SGHNT and YENEEA. V lost 5 bases to trimming and J lost 4 bases; unmatched junction nucleotides: 8. The CDR3 contains 16 residues. In DNA form, the CDR3 reads TGTGCCAGCAGCCCGTACGGGACAGGGGATTACAATGAGCAGTTCTTC. It is translated as CASSPYGTGDYNEQFF.

V usage is TRBV2 and J usage is TRBJ1-4; TRBD1 aligns across 9 bases. Germline CDR1 SNHLY, CDR2 FYNNEI. The V segment lost 4 bases and the J segment 11 bases; nucleotides outside the gene matches: 14. This CDR3 has 16 amino acids. The CDR3 here is CASSGGQGLPGGKLFF. The CDR3 DNA reads TGTGCCAGCAGTGGAGGACAGGGGCTACCTGGAGGGAAACTGTTTTTT. The full variable domain, its missing parts supplied by reference TRBV2 and TRBJ1-4, is EPEVTQTPSHQVTQMGQEVILRCVPISNHLYFYWYRQILGQKVEFLVSFYNNEISEKSEIFDDQFSVERPDGSNFTLKIRSTKLEDSAMYFCASSGGQGLPGGKLFFGSGTQLSVL.

J is TRBJ2-3 and V is TRBV2, with a tentative D call TRBD2 (5 bases). The V gene lost 6 bases and the J gene lost 4 bases, with 5 bases spanning the gap. This CDR3 is built from 11 residues. Germline assignment: CDR1 SNHLY and CDR2 FYNNEI. The CDR3 protein is CASRLADTQYF. As DNA, the CDR3 is TGTGCCAGCAGACTAGCAGATACGCAGTATTTT. The whole variable domain, filled in from reference TRBV2 and TRBJ2-3, reads EPEVTQTPSHQVTQMGQEVILRCVPISNHLYFYWYRQILGQKVEFLVSFYNNEISEKSEIFDDQFSVERPDGSNFTLKIRSTKLEDSAMYFCASRLADTQYFGPGTRLTVL.

This chain connects TRBV2 to TRBJ1-2, with 10 bases that match TRBD1. From germline, CDR1 is SNHLY and CDR2 FYNNEI. Unmatched junction bases numbered 12, after V lost 7 bases and J lost 7 bases. The CDR3 has 15 amino acids. CDR3 nucleotide sequence: TGTGCCAGCAAGGCGACAGGGGGCGAAGCGTTTGGCTACACCTTC. Its protein product is CASKATGGEAFGYTF. The full variable domain, with the rest looked up from reference TRBV2 and TRBJ1-2, is EPEVTQTPSHQVTQMGQEVILRCVPISNHLYFYWYRQILGQKVEFLVSFYNNEISEKSEIFDDQFSVERPDGSNFTLKIRSTKLEDSAMYFCASKATGGEAFGYTFGSGTRLTVV.

The V gene is TRBV28, the J gene TRBJ1-1; maybe TRBD1 (5 bases). This CDR3 is 15 amino acids long. Trimming stripped 3 bases from V and 1 base from J, with 12 bases between. CDR1 and CDR2 from the germline V gene are MDHEN and SYDVKM. The CDR3 nucleotides are TGTGCCAGCAGTTTTGGTGGGGGGTGGAACACTGAAGCTTTCTTT. This gives the protein CASSFGGGWNTEAFF.

The CDR3 sequence is CATSRATGQFSSGANVLTF. As DNA, the CDR3 is TGTGCCACCAGCAGAGCCACGGGACAGTTCTCCTCTGGGGCCAACGTCCTGACTTTC. The rearrangement uses TRBV15 and TRBJ2-6; 7 bases agree with TRBD1. The trim removed 1 base at V and 0 bases at J, leaving 9 bases unmatched. The germline V gene encodes CDR1 LNHNV and CDR2 YYDKDF (reference sequence). The CDR3 covers 19 residues.

The CDR3 coding sequence is TGCGCCAGCAGCCAAGTGGCCTTCACCTACGAGCAGTACTTC. It codes for CASSQVAFTYEQYF. This chain connects TRBV4-1 to TRBJ2-7; D is undetermined. The CDR3 loop spans 14 amino acids. V lost 1 base to trimming and J lost 2 bases, with 9 bases between them. Germline assignment: CDR1 MGHRA and CDR2 YSYEKL.

V and J are TRBV15 and TRBJ1-1; 7 bases are shared with TRBD1. The CDR3 runs to 14 residues. Germline V CDR1 and CDR2: LNHNV, YYDKDF (reference sequence). The V segment lost 5 bases and the J segment 5 bases; nucleotides outside the gene matches: 8. Here the CDR3 DNA reads TGTGCCACCAGCTTAGGACAGGCCCGAACTGAAGCTTTCTTT. Amino acids: CATSLGQARTEAFF.

This clone came up a few times. The chain links TRBV7-2 to TRBJ1-1; no clear D. V lost 3 bases and J 1 base, leaving 9 bases between the germline ends. The CDR3 contains 14 residues. Germline loops: CDR1 SGHTA, CDR2 FQGNSA. The CDR3 is CASSLNAGNTEAFF. In DNA form, the CDR3 reads TGTGCCAGCAGCTTGAACGCCGGGAACACTGAAGCTTTCTTT.

A word on this clone: The same CDR3 also results from other DNA sequences found in this sample. This chain joins TRBV2 and TRBJ2-7, with 7 bases fitting TRBD1. The CDR3 totals 14 residues. After removal of 2 bases from V and 3 bases from J, the junction contained 4 bases not matched to a gene. Germline loops: CDR1 SNHLY, CDR2 FYNNEI. As DNA, the CDR3 is TGTGCCAGCAGTGAACAGGGGGAATACTACGAGCAGTACTTC. Translation gives CASSEQGEYYEQYF. Combining the CDR3 with reference TRBV2 and TRBJ2-7 gives the whole variable domain EPEVTQTPSHQVTQMGQEVILRCVPISNHLYFYWYRQILGQKVEFLVSFYNNEISEKSEIFDDQFSVERPDGSNFTLKIRSTKLEDSAMYFCASSEQGEYYEQYFGPGTRLTVT.

This rearrangement joins TRBV5-8 to TRBJ2-3, with 7 bases aligning to TRBD2. V lost 6 bases, J lost 4 bases, and 8 bases stayed unmatched. CDR3 length: 14 amino acids. Germline V gene sequence: CDR1 SGHTS, CDR2 YDEGEE. CDR3 loop: CASMTSFRPDTQYF. The DNA of the CDR3 is TGTGCCAGCATGACTAGCTTTCGTCCAGATACGCAGTATTTT.

The V and J genes are TRBV5-5 and TRBJ1-2, with unresolved D. Germline values: CDR1 SGHKS, CDR2 YYEKEE (reference sequence). The CDR3 consists of 14 residues. The V end was cut by 0 bases, the J end by 2 bases, with 8 bases between. The CDR3 bases are TGTGCCAGCAGCTTGGCTCAGGCAAACTATGGCTACACCTTC. Translation gives CASSLAQANYGYTF.

The chain is built from TRBV29-1 and TRBJ1-1; the match to TRBD1 covers 8 bases. Germline V lookup: CDR1 SQVTM, CDR2 ANQGSEA. There are 12 residues in the CDR3. The J segment lost 4 bases and the V segment lost 7 bases, leaving 5 bases of the junction unmatched. CDR3 sequence: CSAHRGSTEAFF. CDR3 nucleotides: TGCAGCGCCCACAGGGGGAGCACTGAAGCTTTCTTT.

The V call is TRBV19, the J call TRBJ1-2; 12 bases agree with TRBD1. The V gene end was trimmed by 4 bases and the J gene end by 7 bases; junction bases not matched to a gene: 7. The CDR3 has 15 residues. Germline-derived CDR1 and CDR2 are LNHDA and SQIVND (reference sequence). In DNA, the CDR3 is TGTGCCAGTAGTAGCTCCGGGACAGGGGGCTTTGGCTACACCTTC. It encodes CASSSSGTGGFGYTF.

The chain carries TRBV9 and TRBJ1-1; TRBD1 aligns across 7 bases. Germline-derived CDR1 and CDR2 are SGDLS and YYNGEE. The CDR3 is 13 residues long. V lost 4 bases, J lost 6 bases, and 6 bases stayed unmatched. This CDR3 reads CASSTTGISEAFF. The CDR3 bases are TGTGCCAGCAGCACGACAGGGATCTCTGAAGCTTTCTTT.

The J gene is TRBJ1-5, the V gene TRBV28; 10 bases fit TRBD1. The V and J ends lost 4 bases and 6 bases, in that order; junction bases with no gene match: 9. Germline CDR1 is MDHEN and CDR2 is SYDVKM. The CDR3 runs 16 residues. The CDR3 sequence: CASSSQRTGGFQPQHF. The DNA of the CDR3 is TGTGCCAGCAGTTCCCAAAGGACAGGGGGATTTCAGCCCCAGCATTTT.

The V and J genes are TRBV3-1 (or the pseudogene TRBV3-2) and TRBJ2-1; 10 bases fit TRBD2. There are 15 residues in the CDR3. Per germline, CDR1 LGHDT and CDR2 YNNKEL (reference sequence). V was clipped by 0 bases and J by 6 bases; unmatched bases: 2. The CDR3 bases are TGTGCCAGCAGCCAAGACTGGACTAGCGGCAATGAGCAGTTCTTC. This sequence encodes CASSQDWTSGNEQFF.

DNA for the CDR3: TGTGCCAGCAGTAGCCAGGGGGATCAGCCCCAGCATTTT. Its protein is CASSSQGDQPQHF. The chain has TRBV11-2 and TRBJ1-5; TRBD1 agrees at 7 bases. The CDR3 loop spans 13 amino acids. V shed 6 bases, J shed 5 bases, and the junction held 4 bases outside the gene matches. The germline V gene has CDR1 SGHAT and CDR2 FQNNGV.

This rearrangement joins TRBV2 to TRBJ1-5, with TRBD1 matching over 10 bases. Germline V lookup: CDR1 SNHLY, CDR2 FYNNEI. Trimming cost V 2 bases and J 6 bases; bases outside gene matches: 7. The CDR3 covers 16 residues. This chain's CDR3 is CASSELLGQGSQPQHF. DNA for the CDR3: TGTGCCAGCAGTGAATTGCTGGGACAGGGGAGTCAGCCCCAGCATTTT.

The chain recombines TRBV3-1 (or the pseudogene TRBV3-2) with TRBJ2-7; no clear D gene. From germline, CDR1 is LGHDT and CDR2 YNNKEL (reference sequence). The CDR3 runs 15 residues. Trimming pared 1 base from V and 0 bases from J, leaving 10 bases between. The CDR3 sequence is CASSQAAGSSYEQYF. As DNA, the CDR3 is TGTGCCAGCAGCCAAGCGGCAGGAAGCTCCTACGAGCAGTACTTC.

The rearrangement joins TRBV6-2 or TRBV6-3 to TRBJ2-2; the match to TRBD1 covers 11 bases. Germline CDR1 MNHEY, CDR2 SVGEGT. The CDR3 has 15 amino acids. V shed 8 bases and J 6 bases; nucleotides not matched to a gene: 8. The CDR3 bases are TGTGCCAGCCGCCCGGGACAGGGGGTTCCCGGGGAGCTGTTTTTT. It encodes CASRPGQGVPGELFF.